This TCR beta chain is drawn from a study of blood T cells in healthy people across ages. The total RNA that was extracted per sample amounted to at least 5.5 micrograms. The authors ran a second PCR of about 7 to 11 cycles using a sample-barcoded 5' primer and a J-beta primer mix. Tagging of each cDNA molecule was performed by a template-switch adaptor with 12 random nucleotides. At least 2.5 million CDR3-containing paired-end reads were obtained per sample. Via MiXCR, TCRdb re-called the 5' RACE reads, giving one row per CDR3 protein. The sample carries some 1.5 million distinct CDR3 sequences, over 25% recorded once. This clonotype has a handful of counts. Germline CDR1 and CDR2: SGHDN and FVKESK. This CDR3 spans 12 amino acids. V lost 1 base and J 11 bases, leaving 9 bases between the germline ends.

Sequences were obtained from blood. V usage is TRBV14 and J usage is TRBJ2-4; weak D call: TRBD1 (5 bases). The sequence was obtained from a woman aged 25 to 39 in good health. The CDR3 is CASSQGQGVQYF. The CDR3 DNA sequence: TGTGCCAGCAGCCAAGGGCAGGGCGTTCAGTACTTC.